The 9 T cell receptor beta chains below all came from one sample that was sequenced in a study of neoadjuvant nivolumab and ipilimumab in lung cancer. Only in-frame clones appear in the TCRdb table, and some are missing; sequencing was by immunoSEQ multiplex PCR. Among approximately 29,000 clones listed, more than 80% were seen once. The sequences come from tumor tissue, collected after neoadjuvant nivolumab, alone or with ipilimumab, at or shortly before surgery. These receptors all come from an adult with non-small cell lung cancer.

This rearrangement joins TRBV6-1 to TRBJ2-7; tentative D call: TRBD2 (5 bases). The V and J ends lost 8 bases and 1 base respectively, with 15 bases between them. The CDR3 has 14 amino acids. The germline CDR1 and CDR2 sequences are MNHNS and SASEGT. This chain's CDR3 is CASLPVGGSYEQYF. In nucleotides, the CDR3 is TGTGCCAGCCTACCGGTCGGAGGATCCTACGAGCAGTACTTC.

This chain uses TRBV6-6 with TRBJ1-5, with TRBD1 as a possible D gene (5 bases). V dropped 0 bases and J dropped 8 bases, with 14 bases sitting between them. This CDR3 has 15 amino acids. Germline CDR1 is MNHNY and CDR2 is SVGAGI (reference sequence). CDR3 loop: CASSYSNGAGEPQHF. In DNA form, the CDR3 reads TGTGCCAGCAGTTACTCCAATGGGGCTGGGGAGCCCCAGCATTTT.

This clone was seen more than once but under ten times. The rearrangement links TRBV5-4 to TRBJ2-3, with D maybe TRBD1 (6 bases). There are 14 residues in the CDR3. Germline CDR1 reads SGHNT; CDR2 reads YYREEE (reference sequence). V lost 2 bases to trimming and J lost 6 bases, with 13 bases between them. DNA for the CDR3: TGTGCCAGCAGCTTTGGCAGGGACAAGGATACGCAGTATTTT. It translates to CASSFGRDKDTQYF.

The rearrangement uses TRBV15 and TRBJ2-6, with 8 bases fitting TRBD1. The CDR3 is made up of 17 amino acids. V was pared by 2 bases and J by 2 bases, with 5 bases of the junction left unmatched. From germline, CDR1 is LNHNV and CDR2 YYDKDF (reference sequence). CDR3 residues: CATSRLQGGPGANVLTF. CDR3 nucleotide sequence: TGTGCCACCAGCAGACTACAGGGGGGTCCTGGGGCCAACGTCCTGACTTTC.

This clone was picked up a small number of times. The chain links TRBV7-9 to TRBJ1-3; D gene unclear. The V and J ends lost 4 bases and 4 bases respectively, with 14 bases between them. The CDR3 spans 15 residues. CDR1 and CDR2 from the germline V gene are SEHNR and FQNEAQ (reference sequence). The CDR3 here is CASSSTDGLGNTIYF. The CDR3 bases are TGTGCCAGCAGCTCGACCGACGGTCTGGGAAACACCATATATTTT.

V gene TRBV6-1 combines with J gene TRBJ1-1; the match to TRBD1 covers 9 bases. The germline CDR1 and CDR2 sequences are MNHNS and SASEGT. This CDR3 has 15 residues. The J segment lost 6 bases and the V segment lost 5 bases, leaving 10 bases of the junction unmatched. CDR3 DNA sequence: TGTGCCAGCAGTCCTAGGACACAGGGGGCCGCTGAAGCTTTCTTT. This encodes CASSPRTQGAAEAFF.

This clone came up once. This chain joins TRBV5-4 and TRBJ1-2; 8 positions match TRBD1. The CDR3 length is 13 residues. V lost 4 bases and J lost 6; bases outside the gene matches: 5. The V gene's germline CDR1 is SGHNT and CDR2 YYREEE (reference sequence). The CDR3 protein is CASSQTGEDGYTF. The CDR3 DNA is TGTGCCAGCAGCCAGACAGGGGAGGATGGCTACACCTTC.

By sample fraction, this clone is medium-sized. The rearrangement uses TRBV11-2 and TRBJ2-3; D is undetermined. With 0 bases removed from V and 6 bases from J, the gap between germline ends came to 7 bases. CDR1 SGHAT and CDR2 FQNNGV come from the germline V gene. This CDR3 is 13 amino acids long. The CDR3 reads CASSLDRQDTQYF. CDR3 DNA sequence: TGTGCCAGCAGCTTAGATCGGCAGGATACGCAGTATTTT.

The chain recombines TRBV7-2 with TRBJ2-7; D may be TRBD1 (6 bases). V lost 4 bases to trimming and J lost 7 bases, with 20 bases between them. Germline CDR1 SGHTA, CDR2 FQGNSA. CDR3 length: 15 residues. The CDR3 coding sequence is TGTGCCAGCAGCTCCCCCGGGACACACATGAAAGAGCAGTACTTC. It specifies CASSSPGTHMKEQYF.